This paragraph reports one T cell receptor beta chain. Authors' data handling: Nucleated cell counts were estimated from reference gene primer amplification. Only in-frame clones appear in the TCRdb table, and some are missing; sequencing was by immunoSEQ multiplex PCR. V, J and clone size are those of that table, while D and trimming were read from the DNA. The table records almost 400,000 clones, 85% to 90% of them present only once. V lost 6 bases and J lost 6, with 12 bases in between. Per the germline V gene, CDR1 is LNHDA and CDR2 is SQIVND (reference sequence). The CDR3 extends over 14 amino acids. This sample stems from a study of blood T cell repertoires in COVID-19. In the study overall: Acute and convalescent COVID-19 samples came from the United States, Italy and Spain. The analysed material was cDNA or gDNA that came from T cells, B-cell-depleted T cells, or PBMCs.

V gene TRBV19 combines with J gene TRBJ1-6, with D tentatively TRBD1 (6 bases). This receptor was taken from a young woman with acute COVID-19. The sample consisted of PBMCs or T cells enriched from blood (not recorded which). The chain's CDR3 is CASSRQAGNSPLHF. CDR3 sequence (DNA): TGTGCCAGTAGCAGACAGGCCGGTAATTCACCCCTCCACTTT.